The 2 T cell receptor beta chains below come from one sample, sequenced in a study of CD8+ T cells in alopecia areata. RNA extraction and reverse transcription yielded cDNA as sequencing template. This table comes from immunoSEQ multiplex PCR, and its TCRdb copy is limited to in-frame clones, with some not included. The sample lists 200,000 to 250,000 clones; over 40% were seen once. The treatment was: oral pan-JAK inhibitor, 5-10 mg twice daily. The specimen was CD4+ T cells sorted from blood, collected at approximately week 37, from a patient treated with tofacitinib. The receptors here all came from a human donor with alopecia areata.

This clone was counted a single time. This chain uses TRBV7-2 with TRBJ2-2; 10 nucleotides match TRBD1. Germline CDR1 and CDR2: SGHTA and FQGNSA. This CDR3 spans 16 amino acids. V shed 1 base, J shed 3 bases, and the junction held 2 bases outside the gene matches. In DNA, the CDR3 is TGTGCCAGCAGCTTAGGACAGGGGGCTCACACCGGGGAGCTGTTTTTT. Its translation is CASSLGQGAHTGELFF.

This clone has just a few counts. The chain combines TRBV28 with TRBJ2-5; D gene uncertain. Germline CDR1 reads MDHEN; CDR2 reads SYDVKM. The CDR3 sequence is 11 residues long. Deletions cut 5 bases from V and 5 bases from J, with 6 bases between. The CDR3 DNA reads TGTGCCAGCAGTAGAGAGGAGACCCAGTACTTC. It encodes CASSREETQYF.